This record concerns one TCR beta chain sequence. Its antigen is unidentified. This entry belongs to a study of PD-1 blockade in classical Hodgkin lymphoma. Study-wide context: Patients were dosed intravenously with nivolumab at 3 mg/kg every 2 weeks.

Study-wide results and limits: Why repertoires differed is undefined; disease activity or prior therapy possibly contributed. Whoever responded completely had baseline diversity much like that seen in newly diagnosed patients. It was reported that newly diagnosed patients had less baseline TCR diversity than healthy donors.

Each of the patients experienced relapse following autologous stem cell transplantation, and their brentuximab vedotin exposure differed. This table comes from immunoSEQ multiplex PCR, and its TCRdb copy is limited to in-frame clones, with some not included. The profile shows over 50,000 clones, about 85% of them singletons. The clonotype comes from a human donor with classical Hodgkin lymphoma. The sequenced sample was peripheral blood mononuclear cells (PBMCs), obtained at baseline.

The CDR3 loop is CASSARETQYF. CDR3 sequence (DNA): TGTGCCAGCAGTGCTAGGGAGACCCAGTACTTC. The chain employs TRBV25-1 and TRBJ2-5; no firm D call. Germline V CDR1 and CDR2: MGHDK, SYGVNS. This CDR3 is 11 amino acids long. Trimming pared 4 bases from V and 5 bases from J, leaving 5 bases between.